This T cell receptor beta chain was profiled in a study of blood T cell repertoires in COVID-19. Study in general: Acute and convalescent COVID-19 specimens originated in the United States, Italy and Spain. From T cells, B-cell-depleted T cells, or PBMCs came the material, which was cDNA or gDNA.

In the study's own analysis: By means of reference gene primer amplification, nucleated cell counts were estimated. Produced via immunoSEQ multiplex PCR; TCRdb's table is partial and in-frame only. For V, J and clone size, that table is used; D and trimming come from the DNA. The repertoire has approximately 110,000 clones, 80% to 90% of them found once; the top ten carry approximately 30%. Deletions cut 5 bases from V and 5 bases from J, with 12 bases between. Germline V lookup: CDR1 MDHEN, CDR2 SYDVKM. The CDR3 is 13 residues long. The sequence was obtained from a woman older than 75 with acute or convalescent COVID-19. Sequenced input: peripheral blood. The chain combines TRBV28 with TRBJ2-5; D might be TRBD2 (5 bases). As DNA, the CDR3 is TGTGCCAGCAGTCCCCCGGGGTGGGAGACCCAGTACTTC. Translation gives CASSPPGWETQYF.